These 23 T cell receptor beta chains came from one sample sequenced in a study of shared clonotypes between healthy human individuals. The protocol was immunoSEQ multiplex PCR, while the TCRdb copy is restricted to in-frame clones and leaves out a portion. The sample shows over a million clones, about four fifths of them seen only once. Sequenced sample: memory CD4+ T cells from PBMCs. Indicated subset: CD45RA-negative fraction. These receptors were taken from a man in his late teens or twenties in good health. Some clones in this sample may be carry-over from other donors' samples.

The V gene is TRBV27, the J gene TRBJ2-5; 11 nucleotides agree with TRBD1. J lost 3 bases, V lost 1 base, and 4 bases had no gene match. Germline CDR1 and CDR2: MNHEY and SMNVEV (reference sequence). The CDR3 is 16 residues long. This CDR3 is CASSLFGTGGKETQYF. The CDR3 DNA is TGTGCCAGCAGTTTATTTGGGACAGGGGGTAAAGAGACCCAGTACTTC.

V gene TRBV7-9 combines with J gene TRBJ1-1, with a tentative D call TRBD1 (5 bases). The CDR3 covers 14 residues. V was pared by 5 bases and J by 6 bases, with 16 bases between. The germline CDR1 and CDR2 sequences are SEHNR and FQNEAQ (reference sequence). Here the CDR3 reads CASSLHQGLAEAFF. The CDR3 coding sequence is TGTGCCAGCAGCCTTCATCAGGGTCTAGCTGAAGCTTTCTTT.

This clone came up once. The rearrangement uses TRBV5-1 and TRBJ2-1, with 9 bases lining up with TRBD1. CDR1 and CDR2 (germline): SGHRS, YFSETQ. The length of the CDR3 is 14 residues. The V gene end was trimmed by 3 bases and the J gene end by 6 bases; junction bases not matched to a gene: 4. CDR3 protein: CASSSGQGTNEQFF. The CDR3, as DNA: TGCGCCAGCAGCTCTGGACAGGGGACCAATGAGCAGTTCTTC.

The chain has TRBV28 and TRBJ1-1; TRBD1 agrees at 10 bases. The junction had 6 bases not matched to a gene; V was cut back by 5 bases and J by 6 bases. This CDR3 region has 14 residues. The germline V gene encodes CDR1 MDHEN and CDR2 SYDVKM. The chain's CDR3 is CASSLRGQGPEAFF. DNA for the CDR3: TGTGCCAGCAGTCTCCGGGGACAGGGGCCTGAAGCTTTCTTT.

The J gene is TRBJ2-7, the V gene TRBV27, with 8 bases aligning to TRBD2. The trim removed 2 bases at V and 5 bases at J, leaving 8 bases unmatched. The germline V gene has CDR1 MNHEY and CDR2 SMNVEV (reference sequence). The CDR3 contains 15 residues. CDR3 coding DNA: TGTGCCAGCAGTTTAAAGCTAGCGGGTGTCCACGAGCAGTACTTC. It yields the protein CASSLKLAGVHEQYF.

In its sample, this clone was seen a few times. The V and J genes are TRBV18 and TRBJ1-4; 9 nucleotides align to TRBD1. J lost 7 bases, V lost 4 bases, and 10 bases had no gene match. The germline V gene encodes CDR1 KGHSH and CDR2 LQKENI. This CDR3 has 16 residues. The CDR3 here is CASSRNTGGEGEKLFF. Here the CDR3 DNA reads TGTGCCAGCTCACGCAACACAGGGGGCGAAGGTGAAAAACTGTTTTTT.

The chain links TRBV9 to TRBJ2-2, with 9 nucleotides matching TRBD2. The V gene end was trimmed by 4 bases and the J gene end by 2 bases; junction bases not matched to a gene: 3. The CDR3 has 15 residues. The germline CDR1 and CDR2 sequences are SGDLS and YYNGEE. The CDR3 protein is CASSISGSNTGELFF. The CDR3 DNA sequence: TGTGCCAGCAGCATTAGCGGGAGTAACACCGGGGAGCTGTTTTTT.

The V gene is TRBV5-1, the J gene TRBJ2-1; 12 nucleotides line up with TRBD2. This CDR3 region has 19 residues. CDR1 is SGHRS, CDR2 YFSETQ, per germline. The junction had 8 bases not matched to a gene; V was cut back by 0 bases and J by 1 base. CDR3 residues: CASSLEATSGSGSYNEQFF. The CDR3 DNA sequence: TGCGCCAGCAGCTTGGAGGCGACTAGCGGGAGTGGGTCCTACAATGAGCAGTTCTTC.

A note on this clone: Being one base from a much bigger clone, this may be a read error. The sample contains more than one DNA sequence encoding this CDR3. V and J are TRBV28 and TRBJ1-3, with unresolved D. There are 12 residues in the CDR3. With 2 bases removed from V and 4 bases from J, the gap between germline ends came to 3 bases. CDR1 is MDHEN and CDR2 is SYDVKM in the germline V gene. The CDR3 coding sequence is TGTGCCAGCAGTTTAGCAGGAAACACCATATATTTT. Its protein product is CASSLAGNTIYF.

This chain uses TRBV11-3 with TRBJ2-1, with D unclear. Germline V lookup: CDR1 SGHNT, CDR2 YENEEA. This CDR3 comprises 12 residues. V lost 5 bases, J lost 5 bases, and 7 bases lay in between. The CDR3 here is CASSLRDNEQFF. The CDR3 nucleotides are TGTGCCAGCAGCCTCCGGGACAATGAGCAGTTCTTC. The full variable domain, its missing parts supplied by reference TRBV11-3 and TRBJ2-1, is EAGVVQSPRYKIIEKKQPVAFWCNPISGHNTLYWYLQNLGQGPELLIRYENEEAVDDSQLPKDRFSAERLKGVDSTLKIQPAELGDSAVYLCASSLRDNEQFFGPGTRLTVL.

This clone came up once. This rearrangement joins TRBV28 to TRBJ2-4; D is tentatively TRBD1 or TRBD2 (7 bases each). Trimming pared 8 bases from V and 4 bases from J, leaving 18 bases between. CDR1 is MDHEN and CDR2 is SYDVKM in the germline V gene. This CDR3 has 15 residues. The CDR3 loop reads CASSQQGGLKNIQYF. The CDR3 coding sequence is TGTGCCAGCTCCCAGCAGGGGGGGCTAAAAAACATTCAGTACTTC.

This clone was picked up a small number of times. DNA for the CDR3: TGTGCCAGCGGGACCCCTGGAAACACCATATATTTT. Its translation is CASGTPGNTIYF. V and J are TRBV7-8 and TRBJ1-3, with TRBD1 as a possible D gene (5 bases). CDR3 length equals 12 residues. Trimming took 8 bases from V and 2 from J, leaving 7 bases between them. Germline assignment: CDR1 SGHVS and CDR2 FQNEAQ.

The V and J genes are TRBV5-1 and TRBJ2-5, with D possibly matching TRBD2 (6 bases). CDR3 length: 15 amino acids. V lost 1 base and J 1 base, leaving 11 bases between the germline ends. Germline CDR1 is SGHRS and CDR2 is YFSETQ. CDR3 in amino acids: CASSLSSAIQETQYF. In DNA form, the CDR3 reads TGCGCCAGCAGCTTGTCTAGCGCGATCCAAGAGACCCAGTACTTC.

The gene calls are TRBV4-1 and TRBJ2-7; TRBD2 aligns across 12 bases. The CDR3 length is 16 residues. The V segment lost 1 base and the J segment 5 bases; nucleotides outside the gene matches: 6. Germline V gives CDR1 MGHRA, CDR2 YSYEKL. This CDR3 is CASSQGLAGEWDEQYF. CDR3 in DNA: TGCGCCAGCAGCCAAGGACTAGCGGGAGAGTGGGACGAGCAGTACTTC.

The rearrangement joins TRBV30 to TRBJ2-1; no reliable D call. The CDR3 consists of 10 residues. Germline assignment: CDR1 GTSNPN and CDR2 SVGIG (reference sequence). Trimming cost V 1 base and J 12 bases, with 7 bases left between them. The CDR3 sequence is CAWSATGQFF. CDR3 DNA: TGTGCCTGGAGTGCGACGGGGCAGTTCTTC.

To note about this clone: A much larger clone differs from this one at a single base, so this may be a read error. CDR3 sequence: CASSLVVTDTQYF. CDR3 DNA: TGTGCCAGCAGCTTAGTAGTCACAGATACGCAGTATTTT. The rearrangement joins TRBV7-2 to TRBJ2-3; unclear D gene. The V and J ends lost 1 base and 2 bases respectively, with 4 bases between them. The length of the CDR3 is 13 residues. From germline, CDR1 is SGHTA and CDR2 FQGNSA.

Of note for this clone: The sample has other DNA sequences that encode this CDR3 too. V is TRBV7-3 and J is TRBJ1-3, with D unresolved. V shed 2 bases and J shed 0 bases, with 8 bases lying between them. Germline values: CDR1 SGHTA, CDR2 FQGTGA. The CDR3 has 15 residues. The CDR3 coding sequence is TGTGCCAGCAGCTTAGGGCCGAACTCTGGAAACACCATATATTTT. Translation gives CASSLGPNSGNTIYF.

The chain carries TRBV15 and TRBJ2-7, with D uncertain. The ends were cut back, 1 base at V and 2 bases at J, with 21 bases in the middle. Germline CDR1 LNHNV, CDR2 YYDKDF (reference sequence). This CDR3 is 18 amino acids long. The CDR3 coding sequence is TGTGCCACCAGCAGAGGTAAAATTTGGTCGGAGCTACCCTACGAGCAGTACTTC. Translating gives CATSRGKIWSELPYEQYF.

CDR3 DNA: TGTGCCAGCAGTTTATTCATAACTCCACTGGATTTGGGGCTAGCGGCAACTTCGGGCGAGCAGTACTTC. It translates to CASSLFITPLDLGLAATSGEQYF. The V call is TRBV28, the J call TRBJ2-7; 7 bases map to TRBD2. With V trimmed by 1 base and J by 6 bases, 33 bases remained unmatched. Per germline, CDR1 MDHEN and CDR2 SYDVKM. The CDR3 extends over 23 amino acids.

CDR3 in amino acids: CASSPDTDQPQHF. The CDR3 DNA reads as TGTGCCAGCAGCCCCGACACAGATCAGCCCCAGCATTTT. The chain recombines TRBV11-3 with TRBJ1-5; D remains ambiguous. Germline CDR1 is SGHNT and CDR2 is YENEEA. The V end lost 5 bases, the J end lost 5 bases, and 10 bases lay between the germline ends. This CDR3 comprises 13 residues.

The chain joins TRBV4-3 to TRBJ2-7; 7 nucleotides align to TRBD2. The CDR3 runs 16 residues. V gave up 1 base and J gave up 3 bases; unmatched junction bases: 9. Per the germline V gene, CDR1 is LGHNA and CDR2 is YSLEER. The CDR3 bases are TGCGCCAGCAGCCAAGTTGGGGGGGACTCCGACTACGAGCAGTACTTC. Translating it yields CASSQVGGDSDYEQYF.

CDR3 sequence reads: CASSSGGTYKTQYF. For the CDR3, the DNA is TGTGCCAGCAGTTCAGGGGGAACCTACAAGACCCAGTACTTC. V gene TRBV28 combines with J gene TRBJ2-5; 7 bases align to TRBD1. The germline gives CDR1 MDHEN, CDR2 SYDVKM. The V and J ends lost 4 bases and 6 bases, in that order; junction bases with no gene match: 8. CDR3 size: 14 residues.

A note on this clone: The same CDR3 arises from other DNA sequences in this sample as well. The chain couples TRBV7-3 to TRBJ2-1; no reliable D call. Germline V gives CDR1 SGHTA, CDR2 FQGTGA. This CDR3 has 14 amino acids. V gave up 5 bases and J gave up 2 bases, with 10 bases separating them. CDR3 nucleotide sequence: TGTGCCAGCAGCCCCCGTGGCGCCTACAATGAGCAGTTCTTC. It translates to CASSPRGAYNEQFF.